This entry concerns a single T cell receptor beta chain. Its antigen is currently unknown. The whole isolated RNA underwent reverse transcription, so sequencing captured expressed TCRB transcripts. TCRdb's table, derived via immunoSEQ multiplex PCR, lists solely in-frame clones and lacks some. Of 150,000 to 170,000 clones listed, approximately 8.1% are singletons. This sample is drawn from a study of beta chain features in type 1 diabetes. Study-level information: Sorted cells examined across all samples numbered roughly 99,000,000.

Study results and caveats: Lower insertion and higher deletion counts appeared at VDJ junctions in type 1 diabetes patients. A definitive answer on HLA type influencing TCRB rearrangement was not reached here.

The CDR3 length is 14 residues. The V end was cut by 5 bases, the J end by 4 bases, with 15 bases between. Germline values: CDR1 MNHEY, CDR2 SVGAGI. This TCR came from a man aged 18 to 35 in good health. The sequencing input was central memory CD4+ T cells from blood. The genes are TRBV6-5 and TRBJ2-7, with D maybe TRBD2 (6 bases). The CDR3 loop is CASSQSGSTYEQYF. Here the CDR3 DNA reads TGTGCCAGCAGTCAGTCCGGGAGCACTTACGAGCAGTACTTC.